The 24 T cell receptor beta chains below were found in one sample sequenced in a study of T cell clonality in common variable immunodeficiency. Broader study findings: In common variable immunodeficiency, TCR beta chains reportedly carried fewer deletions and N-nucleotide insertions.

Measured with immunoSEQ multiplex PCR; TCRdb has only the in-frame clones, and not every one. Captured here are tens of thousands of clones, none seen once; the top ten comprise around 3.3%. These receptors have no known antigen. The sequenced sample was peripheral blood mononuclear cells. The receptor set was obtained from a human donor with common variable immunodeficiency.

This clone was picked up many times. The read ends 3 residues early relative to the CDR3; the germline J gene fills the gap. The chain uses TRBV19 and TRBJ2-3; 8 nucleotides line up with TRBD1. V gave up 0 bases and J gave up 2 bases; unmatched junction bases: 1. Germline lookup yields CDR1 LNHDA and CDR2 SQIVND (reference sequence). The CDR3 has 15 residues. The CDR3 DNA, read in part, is TGTGCCAGTAGTATAGACAGGGGGCCCACAGATACG. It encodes CASSIDRGPTDT. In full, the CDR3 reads CASSIDRGPTDTQYF.

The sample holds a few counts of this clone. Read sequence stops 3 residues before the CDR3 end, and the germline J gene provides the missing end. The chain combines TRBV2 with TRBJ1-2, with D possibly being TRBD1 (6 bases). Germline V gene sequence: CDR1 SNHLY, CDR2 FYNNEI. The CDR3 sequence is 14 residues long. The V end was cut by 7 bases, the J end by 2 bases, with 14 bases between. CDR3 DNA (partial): TGTGCCAGCATGGGGGGGGCGAGGAACTATGGC. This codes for CASMGGARNYG. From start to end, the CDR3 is CASMGGARNYGYTF.

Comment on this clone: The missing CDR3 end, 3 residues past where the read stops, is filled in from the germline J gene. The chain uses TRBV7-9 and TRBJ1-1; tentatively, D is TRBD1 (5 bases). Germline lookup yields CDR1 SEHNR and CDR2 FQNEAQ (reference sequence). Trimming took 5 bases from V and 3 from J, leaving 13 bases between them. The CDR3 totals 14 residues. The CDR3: CASSPLGGYTEAFF. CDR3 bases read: TGTGCCAGCAGCCCCCTCGGGGGGTACACTGAA.

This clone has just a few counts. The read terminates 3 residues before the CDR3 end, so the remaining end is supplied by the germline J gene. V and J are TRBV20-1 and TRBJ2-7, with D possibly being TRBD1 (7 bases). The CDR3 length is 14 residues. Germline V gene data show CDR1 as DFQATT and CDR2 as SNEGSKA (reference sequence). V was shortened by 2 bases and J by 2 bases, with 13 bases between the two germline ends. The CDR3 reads CSARSEGATYEQYF. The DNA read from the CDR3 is TGCAGTGCTAGATCGGAGGGGGCTACCTACGAG.

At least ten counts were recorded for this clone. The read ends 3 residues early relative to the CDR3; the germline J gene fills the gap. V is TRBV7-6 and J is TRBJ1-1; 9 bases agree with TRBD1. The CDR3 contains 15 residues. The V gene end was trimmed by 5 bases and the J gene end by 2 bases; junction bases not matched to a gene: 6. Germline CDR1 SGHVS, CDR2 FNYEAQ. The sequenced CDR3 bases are TGTGCCAGCAGCGGCTGGGACAGGGCAAACACTGAA. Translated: CASSGWDRANTE. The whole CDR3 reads CASSGWDRANTEAFF.

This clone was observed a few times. The CDR3 protein is CASSDFRGSEQYF. The DNA read from the CDR3 is TGTGCCAGCAGTGACTTCAGGGGAAGCGAG. This rearrangement joins TRBV6-4 to TRBJ2-7; possible D gene TRBD1, 6 bases. The read comes to an end 3 residues before the CDR3 does, leaving the germline J gene to fill in the end. Germline V gene sequence: CDR1 MRHNA, CDR2 SNTAGT. V was pared by 1 base and J by 6 bases, with 10 bases between. This CDR3 comprises 13 residues.

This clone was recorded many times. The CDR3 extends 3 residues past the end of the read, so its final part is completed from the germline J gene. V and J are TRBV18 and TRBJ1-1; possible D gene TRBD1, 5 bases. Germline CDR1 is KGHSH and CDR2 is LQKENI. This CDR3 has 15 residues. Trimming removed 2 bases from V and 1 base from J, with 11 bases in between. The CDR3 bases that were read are TGTGCCAGCTCACCAGAAAGACAGAAGAACACTGAA. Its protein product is CASSPERQKNTE. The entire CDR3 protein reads CASSPERQKNTEAFF.

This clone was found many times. CDR3 sequence: CASSLTGTGLSAEAFF. The part of the CDR3 DNA that was read is TGTGCCAGCAGTCTGACCGGGACAGGGCTGTCCGCTGAA. J is TRBJ1-1 and V is TRBV2; 9 positions agree with TRBD1. Sequencing ends 3 residues short of the CDR3 end; the germline J gene provides the rest. The CDR3 has 16 amino acids. Germline V CDR1 and CDR2: SNHLY, FYNNEI. The V gene end was trimmed by 5 bases and the J gene end by 6 bases; junction bases not matched to a gene: 13.

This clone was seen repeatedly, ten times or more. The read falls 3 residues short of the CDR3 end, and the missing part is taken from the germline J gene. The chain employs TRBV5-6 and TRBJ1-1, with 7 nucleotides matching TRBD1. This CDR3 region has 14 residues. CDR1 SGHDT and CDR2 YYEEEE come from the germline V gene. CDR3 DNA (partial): TGTGCCAGCAGCCTTACGACAGGGCCAGGAGAA. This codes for CASSLTTGPGE. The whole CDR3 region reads CASSLTTGPGEAFF.

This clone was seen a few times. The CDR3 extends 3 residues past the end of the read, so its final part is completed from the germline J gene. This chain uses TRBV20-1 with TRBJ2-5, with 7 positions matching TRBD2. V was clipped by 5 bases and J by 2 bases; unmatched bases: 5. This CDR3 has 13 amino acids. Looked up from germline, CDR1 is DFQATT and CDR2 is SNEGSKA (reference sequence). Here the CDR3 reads CSALTSSQETQYF. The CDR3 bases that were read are TGCAGTGCTCTGACTAGCTCTCAAGAGACC.

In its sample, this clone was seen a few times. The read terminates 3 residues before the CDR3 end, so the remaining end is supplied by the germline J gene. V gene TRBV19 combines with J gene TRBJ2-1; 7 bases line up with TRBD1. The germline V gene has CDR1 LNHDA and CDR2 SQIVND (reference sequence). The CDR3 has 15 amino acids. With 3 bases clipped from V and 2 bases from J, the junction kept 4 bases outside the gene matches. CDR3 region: CASSIGTATYNEQFF. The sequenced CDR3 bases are TGTGCCAGTAGTATCGGGACAGCTACCTACAATGAG.

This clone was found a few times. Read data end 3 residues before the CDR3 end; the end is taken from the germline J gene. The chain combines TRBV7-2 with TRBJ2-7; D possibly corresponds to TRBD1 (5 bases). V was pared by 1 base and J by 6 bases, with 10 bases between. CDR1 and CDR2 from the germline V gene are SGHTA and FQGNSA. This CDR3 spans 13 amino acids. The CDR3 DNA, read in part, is TGTGCCAGCAGCTTAGTCCAGGGTGGCGAG. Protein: CASSLVQGGE. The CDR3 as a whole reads CASSLVQGGEQYF.

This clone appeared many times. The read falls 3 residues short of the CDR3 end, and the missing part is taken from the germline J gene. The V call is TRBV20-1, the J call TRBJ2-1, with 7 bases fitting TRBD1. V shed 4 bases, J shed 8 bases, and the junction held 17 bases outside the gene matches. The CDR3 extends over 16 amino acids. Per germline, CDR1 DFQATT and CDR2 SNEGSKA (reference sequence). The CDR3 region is CSATITDRATLHEQFF. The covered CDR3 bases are TGCAGTGCTACAATTACCGACAGGGCAACACTCCATGAG.

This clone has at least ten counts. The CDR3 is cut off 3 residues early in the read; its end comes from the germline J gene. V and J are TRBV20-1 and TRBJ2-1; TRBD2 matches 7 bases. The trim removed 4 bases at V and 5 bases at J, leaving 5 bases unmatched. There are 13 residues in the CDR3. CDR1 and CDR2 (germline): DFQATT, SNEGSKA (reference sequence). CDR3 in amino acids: CSAMPSGNNEQFF. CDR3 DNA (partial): TGCAGTGCTATGCCTAGCGGAAACAATGAG.

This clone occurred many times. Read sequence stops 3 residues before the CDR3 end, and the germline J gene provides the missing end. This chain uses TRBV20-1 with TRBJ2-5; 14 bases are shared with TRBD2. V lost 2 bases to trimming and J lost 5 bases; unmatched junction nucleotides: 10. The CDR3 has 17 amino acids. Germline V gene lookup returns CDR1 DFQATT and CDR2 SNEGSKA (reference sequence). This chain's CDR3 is CSARPTSGRDFVETQYF. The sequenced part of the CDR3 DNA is TGCAGTGCTAGACCGACTAGCGGGAGGGACTTTGTGGAGACC.

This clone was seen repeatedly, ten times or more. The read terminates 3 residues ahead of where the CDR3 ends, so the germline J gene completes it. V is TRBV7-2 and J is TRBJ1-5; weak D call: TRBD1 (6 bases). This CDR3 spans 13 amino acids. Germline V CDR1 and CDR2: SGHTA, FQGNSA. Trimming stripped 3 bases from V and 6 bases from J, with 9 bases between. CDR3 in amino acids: CASSFRGGQPQHF. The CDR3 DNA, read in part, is TGTGCCAGCAGCTTTAGGGGGGGTCAGCCC.

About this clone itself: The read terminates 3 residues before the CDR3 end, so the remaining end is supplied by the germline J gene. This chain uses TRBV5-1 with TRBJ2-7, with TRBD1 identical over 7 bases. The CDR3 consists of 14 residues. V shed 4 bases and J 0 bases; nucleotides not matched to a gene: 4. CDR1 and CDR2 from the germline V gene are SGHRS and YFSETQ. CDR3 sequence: CASSLGGYSYEQYF. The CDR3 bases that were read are TGCGCCAGCAGCCTAGGGGGCTACTCCTACGAG.

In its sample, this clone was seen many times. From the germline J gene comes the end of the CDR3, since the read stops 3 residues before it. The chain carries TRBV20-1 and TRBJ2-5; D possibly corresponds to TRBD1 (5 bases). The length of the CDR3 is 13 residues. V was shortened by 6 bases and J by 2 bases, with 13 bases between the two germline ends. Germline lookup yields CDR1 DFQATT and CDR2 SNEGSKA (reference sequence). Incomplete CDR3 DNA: TGCAGTGCCCAAGTCAGGGATCAAGAGACC. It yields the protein CSAQVRDQET. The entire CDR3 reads CSAQVRDQETQYF.

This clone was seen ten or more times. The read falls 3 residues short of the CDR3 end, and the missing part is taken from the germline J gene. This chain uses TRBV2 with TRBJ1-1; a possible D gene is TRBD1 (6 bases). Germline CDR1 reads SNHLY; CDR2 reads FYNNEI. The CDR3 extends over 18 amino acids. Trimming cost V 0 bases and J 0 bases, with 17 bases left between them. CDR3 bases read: TGTGCCAGCAGTGAAGCACTACAGGGTATGCCAATGAACACTGAA. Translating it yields CASSEALQGMPMNTE. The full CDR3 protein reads CASSEALQGMPMNTEAFF.

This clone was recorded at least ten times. The sequenced CDR3 bases are TGTGCCAGCAGCTTAGATCGGGGGTTCACCGGGGAG. Protein sequence: CASSLDRGFTGE. The complete CDR3 sequence is CASSLDRGFTGELFF. The chain recombines TRBV7-9 with TRBJ2-2, with D perhaps TRBD2 (6 bases). The read ends 3 residues early relative to the CDR3; the germline J gene fills the gap. The CDR3 has 15 residues. V gave up 1 base and J gave up 4 bases, with 10 bases separating them. The germline V gene has CDR1 SEHNR and CDR2 FQNEAQ (reference sequence).

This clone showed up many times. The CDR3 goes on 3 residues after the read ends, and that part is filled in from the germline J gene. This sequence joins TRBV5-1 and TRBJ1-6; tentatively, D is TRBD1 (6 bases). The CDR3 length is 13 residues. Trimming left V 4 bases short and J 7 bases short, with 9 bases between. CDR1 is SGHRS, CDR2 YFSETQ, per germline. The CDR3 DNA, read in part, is TGCGCCAGCAGCGCTACAGGGAATTCACCC. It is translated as CASSATGNSP. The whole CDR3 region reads CASSATGNSPLHF.

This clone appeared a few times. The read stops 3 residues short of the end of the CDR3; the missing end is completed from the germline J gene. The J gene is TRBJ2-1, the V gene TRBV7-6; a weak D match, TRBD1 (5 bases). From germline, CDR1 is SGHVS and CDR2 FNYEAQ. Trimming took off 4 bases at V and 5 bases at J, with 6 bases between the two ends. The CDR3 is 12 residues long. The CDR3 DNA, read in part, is TGTGCCAGCAGCTGGGGCAACAATGAG. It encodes CASSWGNNE. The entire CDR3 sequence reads CASSWGNNEQFF.

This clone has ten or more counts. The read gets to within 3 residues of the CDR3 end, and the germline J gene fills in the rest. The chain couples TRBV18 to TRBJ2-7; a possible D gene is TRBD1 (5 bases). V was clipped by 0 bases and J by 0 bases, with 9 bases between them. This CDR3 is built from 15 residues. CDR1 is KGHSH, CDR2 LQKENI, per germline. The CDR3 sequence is CASSPPPDNSYEQYF. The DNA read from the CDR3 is TGTGCCAGCTCACCACCTCCGGACAACTCCTACGAG.

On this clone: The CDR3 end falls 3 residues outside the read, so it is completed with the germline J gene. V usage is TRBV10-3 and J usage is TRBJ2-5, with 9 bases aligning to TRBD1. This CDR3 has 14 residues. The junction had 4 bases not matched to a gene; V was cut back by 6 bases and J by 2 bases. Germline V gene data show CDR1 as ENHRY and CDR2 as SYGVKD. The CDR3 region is CAIREGQGQETQYF. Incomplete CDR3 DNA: TGTGCCATCAGGGAGGGACAGGGTCAAGAGACC.